Given below is one T cell receptor (beta chain) in context. Its antigen is as yet unknown. Data came from immunoSEQ multiplex PCR; TCRdb stores just in-frame clones and leaves some out. The sample contains about 200,000 clones, approximately 86% of which appear only once. This record belongs to a study of cytomegalovirus exposure and HLA in healthy donors. Study outcomes and limitations: Rare TCR sequences predominated, though certain public TCRs were found in many donors.

Germline V lookup: CDR1 SGHTA, CDR2 FQGNSA. V was pared by 7 bases and J by 4 bases, with 20 bases between. The CDR3 runs 15 residues. Sequencing used PBMCs. The chain uses TRBV7-2 and TRBJ2-7; maybe TRBD2 (7 bases). The receptor was derived from a young woman in good health and CMV-seronegative. The CDR3 region is CASIEGGGGVYEQYF. Written as DNA, the CDR3 is TGTGCCAGCATCGAAGGGGGGGGAGGAGTTTACGAGCAGTACTTC.